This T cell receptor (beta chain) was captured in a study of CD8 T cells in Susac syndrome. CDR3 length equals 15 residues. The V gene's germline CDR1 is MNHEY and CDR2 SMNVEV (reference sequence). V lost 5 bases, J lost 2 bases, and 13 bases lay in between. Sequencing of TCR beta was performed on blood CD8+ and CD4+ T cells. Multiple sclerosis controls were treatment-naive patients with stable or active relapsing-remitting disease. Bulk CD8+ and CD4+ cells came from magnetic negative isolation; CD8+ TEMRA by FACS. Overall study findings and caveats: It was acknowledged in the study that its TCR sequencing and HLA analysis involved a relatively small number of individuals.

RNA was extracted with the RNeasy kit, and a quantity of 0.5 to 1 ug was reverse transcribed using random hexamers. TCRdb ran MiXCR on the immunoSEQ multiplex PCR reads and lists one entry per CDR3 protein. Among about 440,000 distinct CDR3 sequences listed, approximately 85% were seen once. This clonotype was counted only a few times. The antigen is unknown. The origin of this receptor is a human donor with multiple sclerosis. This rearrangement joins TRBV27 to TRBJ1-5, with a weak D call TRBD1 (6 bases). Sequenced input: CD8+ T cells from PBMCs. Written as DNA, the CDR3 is TGTGCCAGCAGTCAAGGGGGAATAGGCAATCAGCCCCAGCATTTT. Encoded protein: CASSQGGIGNQPQHF.